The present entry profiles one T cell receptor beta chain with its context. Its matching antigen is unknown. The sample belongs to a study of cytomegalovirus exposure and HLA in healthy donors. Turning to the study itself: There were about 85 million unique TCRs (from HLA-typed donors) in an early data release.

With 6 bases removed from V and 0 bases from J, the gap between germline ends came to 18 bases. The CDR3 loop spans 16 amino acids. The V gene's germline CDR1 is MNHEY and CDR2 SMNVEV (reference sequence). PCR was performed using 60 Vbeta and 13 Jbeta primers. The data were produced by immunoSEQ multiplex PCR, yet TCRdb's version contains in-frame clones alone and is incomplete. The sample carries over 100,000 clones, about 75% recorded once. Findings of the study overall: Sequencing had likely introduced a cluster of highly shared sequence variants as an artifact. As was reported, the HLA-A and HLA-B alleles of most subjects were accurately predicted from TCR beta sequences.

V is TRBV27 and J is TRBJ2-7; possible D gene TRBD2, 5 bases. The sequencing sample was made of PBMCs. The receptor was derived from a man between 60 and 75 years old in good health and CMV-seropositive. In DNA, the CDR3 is TGTGCCAGCAGACTTGTGTTTGGACTGAGCTCCTACGAGCAGTACTTC. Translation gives CASRLVFGLSSYEQYF.